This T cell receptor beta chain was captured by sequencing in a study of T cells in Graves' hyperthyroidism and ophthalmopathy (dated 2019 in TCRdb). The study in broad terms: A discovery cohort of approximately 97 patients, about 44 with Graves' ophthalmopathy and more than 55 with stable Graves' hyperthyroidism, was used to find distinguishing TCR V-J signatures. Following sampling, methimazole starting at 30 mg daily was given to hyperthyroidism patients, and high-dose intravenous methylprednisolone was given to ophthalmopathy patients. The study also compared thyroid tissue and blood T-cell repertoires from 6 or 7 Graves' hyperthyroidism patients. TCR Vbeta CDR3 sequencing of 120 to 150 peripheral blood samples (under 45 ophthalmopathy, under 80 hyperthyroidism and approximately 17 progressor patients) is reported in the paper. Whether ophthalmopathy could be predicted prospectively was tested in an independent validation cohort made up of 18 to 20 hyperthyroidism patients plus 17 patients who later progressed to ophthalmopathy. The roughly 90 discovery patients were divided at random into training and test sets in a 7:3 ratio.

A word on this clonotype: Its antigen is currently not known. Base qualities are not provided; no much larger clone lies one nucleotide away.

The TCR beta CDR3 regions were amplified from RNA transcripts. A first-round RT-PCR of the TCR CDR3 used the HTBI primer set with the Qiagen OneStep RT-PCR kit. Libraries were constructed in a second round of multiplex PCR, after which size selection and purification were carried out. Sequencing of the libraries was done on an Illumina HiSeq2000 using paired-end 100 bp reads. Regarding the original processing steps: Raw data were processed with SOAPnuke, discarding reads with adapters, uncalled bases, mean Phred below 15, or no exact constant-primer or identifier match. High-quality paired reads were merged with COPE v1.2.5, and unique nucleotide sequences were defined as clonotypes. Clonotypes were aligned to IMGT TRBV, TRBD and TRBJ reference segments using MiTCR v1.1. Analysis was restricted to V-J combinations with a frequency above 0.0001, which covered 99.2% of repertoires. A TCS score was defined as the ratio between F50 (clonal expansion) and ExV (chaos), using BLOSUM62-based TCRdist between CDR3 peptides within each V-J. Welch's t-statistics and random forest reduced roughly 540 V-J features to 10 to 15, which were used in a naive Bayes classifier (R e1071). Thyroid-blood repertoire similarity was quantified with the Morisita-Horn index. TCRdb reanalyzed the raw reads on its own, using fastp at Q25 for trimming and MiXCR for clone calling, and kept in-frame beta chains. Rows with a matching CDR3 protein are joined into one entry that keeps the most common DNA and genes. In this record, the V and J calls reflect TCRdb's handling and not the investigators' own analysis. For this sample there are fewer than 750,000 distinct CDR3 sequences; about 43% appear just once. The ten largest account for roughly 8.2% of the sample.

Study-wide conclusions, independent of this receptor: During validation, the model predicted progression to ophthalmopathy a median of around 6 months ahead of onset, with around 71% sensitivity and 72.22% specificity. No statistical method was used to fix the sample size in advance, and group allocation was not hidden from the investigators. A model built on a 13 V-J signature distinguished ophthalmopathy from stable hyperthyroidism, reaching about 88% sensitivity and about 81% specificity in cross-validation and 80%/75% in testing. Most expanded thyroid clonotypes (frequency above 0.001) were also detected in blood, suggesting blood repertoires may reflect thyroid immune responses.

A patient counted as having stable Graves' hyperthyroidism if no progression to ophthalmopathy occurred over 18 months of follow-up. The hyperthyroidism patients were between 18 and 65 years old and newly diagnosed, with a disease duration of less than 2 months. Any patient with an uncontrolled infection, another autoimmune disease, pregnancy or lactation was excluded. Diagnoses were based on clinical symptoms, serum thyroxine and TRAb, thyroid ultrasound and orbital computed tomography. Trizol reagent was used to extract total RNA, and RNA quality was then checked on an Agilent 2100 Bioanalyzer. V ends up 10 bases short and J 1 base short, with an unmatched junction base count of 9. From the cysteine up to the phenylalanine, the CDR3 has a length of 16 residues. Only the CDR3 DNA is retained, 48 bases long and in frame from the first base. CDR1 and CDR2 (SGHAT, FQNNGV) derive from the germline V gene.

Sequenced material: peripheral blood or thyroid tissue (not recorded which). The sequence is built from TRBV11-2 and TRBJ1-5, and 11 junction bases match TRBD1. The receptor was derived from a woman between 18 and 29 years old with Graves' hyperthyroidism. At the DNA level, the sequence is TGTGCCACCAAACGGACAGGGGGCTTGAGCAATCAGCCCCAGCATTTT. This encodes CATKRTGGLSNQPQHF. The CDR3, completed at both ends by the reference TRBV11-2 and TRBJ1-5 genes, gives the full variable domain EAGVAQSPRYKIIEKRQSVAFWCNPISGHATLYWYQQILGQGPKLLIQFQNNGVVDDSQLPKDRFSAERLKGVDSTLKIQPAKLEDSAVYLCATKRTGGLSNQPQHFGDGTRLSIL.